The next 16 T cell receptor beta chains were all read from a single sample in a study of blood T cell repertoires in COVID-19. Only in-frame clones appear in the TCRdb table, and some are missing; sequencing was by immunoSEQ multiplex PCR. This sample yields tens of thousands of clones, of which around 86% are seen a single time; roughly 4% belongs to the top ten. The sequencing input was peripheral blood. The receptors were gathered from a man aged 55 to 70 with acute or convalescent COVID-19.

The CDR3: CASSLGSYRVNTEAFF. CDR3 nucleotide sequence: TGTGCCAGCAGCCTTGGGTCTTACAGGGTGAACACTGAAGCTTTCTTT. The chain recombines TRBV7-2 with TRBJ1-1; perhaps TRBD1 as D (6 bases). CDR3 length: 16 amino acids. Per germline, CDR1 SGHTA and CDR2 FQGNSA. Trimming pared 5 bases from V and 0 bases from J, leaving 16 bases between.

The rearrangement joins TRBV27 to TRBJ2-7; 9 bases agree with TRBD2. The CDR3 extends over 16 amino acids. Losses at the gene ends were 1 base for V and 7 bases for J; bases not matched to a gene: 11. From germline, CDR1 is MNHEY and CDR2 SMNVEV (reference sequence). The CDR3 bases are TGTGCCAGCAGTTTATTAATAGCGGGAGTAACGGGAGAGCAGTACTTC. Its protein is CASSLLIAGVTGEQYF.

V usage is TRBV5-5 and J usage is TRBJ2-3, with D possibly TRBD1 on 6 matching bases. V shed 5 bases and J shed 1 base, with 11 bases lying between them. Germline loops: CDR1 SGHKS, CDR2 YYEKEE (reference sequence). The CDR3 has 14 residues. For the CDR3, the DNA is TGTGCCAGCAGGTACACAGGGCGCACAGATACGCAGTATTTT. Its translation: CASRYTGRTDTQYF.

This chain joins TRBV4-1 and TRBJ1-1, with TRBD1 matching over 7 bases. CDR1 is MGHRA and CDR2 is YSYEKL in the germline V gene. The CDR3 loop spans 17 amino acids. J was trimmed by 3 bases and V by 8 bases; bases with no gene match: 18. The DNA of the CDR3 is TGCGCCAGCGTTCCGATTCCCGCCTCCAGGGGGGACACTGAAGCTTTCTTT. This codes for CASVPIPASRGDTEAFF.

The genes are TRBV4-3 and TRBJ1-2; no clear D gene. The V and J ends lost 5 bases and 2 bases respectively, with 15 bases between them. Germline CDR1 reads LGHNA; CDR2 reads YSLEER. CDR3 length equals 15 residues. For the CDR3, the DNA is TGCGCCAGCAGCGAATTGAACCGGGGAAACTATGGCTACACCTTC. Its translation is CASSELNRGNYGYTF.

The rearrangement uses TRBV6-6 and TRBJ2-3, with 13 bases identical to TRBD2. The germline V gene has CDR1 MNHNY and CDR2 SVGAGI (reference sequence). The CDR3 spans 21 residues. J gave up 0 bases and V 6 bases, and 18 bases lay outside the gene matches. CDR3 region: CASSALEPGLAGADSTDTQYF. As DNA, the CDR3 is TGTGCCAGCAGCGCTCTAGAACCTGGACTAGCGGGGGCCGATAGCACAGATACGCAGTATTTT.

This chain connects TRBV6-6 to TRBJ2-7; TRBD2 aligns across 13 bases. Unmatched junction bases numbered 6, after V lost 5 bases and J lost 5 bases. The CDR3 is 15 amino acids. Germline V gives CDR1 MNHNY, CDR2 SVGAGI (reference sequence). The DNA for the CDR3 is TGTGCCAGCAGTGGGACTAGCGGGACCTTTAACGAGCAGTACTTC. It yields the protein CASSGTSGTFNEQYF.

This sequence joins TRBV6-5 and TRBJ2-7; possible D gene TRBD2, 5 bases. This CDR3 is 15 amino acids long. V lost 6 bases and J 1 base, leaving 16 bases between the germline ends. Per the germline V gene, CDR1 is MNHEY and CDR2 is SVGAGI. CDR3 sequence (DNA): TGTGCCAGCAGCCAAGAAGCGGTTTTTTCCTACGAGCAGTACTTC. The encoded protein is CASSQEAVFSYEQYF.

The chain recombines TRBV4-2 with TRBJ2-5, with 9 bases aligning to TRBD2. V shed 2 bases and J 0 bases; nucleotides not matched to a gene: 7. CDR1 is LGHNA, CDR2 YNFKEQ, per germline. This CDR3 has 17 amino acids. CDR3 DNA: TGTGCCAGCAGCCAACTCGGGGCGGGAGGGCACCAAGAGACCCAGTACTTC. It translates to CASSQLGAGGHQETQYF.

CDR3 amino acids: CASSYRGWSGYTF. CDR3 nucleotides: TGTGCCAGCAGTTACCGGGGTTGGAGTGGCTACACCTTC. The chain uses TRBV6-5 and TRBJ1-2; D is unresolved. V was clipped by 2 bases and J by 7 bases, with 11 bases between them. The CDR3 runs to 13 residues. Germline V gene lookup returns CDR1 MNHEY and CDR2 SVGAGI.

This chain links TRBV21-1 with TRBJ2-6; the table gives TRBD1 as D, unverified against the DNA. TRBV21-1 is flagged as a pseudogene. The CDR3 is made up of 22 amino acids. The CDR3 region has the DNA TGTGCCAGCAGCAAAGGACCCGGGACAGAGGAGGGGGTATTCTCTGGGGCCAACGTCCTGACTTTC. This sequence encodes CASSKGPGTEEGVFSGANVLTF.

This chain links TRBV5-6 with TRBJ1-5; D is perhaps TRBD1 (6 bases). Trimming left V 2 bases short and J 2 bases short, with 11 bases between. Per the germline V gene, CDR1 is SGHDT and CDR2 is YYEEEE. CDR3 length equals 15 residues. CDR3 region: CASSLTGWGNQPQHF. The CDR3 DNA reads TGTGCCAGCAGCTTAACAGGGTGGGGCAATCAGCCCCAGCATTTT.

CDR3 protein: CASSPVGDPSTDTQYF. The DNA for the CDR3 is TGCGCCAGCAGCCCCGTTGGAGACCCTAGCACAGATACGCAGTATTTT. This chain joins TRBV5-1 and TRBJ2-3; D is ambiguous. The germline CDR1 and CDR2 sequences are SGHRS and YFSETQ. There are 16 residues in the CDR3. The V end was cut by 4 bases, the J end by 0 bases, with 15 bases between.

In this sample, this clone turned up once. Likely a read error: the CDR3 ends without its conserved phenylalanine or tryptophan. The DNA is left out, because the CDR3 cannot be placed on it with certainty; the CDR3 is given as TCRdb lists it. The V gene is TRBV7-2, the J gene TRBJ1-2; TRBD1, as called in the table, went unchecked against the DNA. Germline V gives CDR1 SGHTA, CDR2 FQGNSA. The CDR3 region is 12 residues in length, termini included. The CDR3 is CASRYDRGVYQI.

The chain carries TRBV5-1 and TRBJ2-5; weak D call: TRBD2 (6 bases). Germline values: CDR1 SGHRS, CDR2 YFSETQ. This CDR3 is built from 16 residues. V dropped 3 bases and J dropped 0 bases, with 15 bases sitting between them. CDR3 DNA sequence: TGCGCCAGCAGCTCTGGGGGGTCCGGGTACCAAGAGACCCAGTACTTC. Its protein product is CASSSGGSGYQETQYF. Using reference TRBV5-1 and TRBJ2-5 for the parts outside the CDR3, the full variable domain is KAGVTQTPRYLIKTRGQQVTLSCSPISGHRSVSWYQQTPGQGLQFLFEYFSETQRNKGNFPGRFSGRQFSNSRSEMNVSTLELGDSALYLCASSSGGSGYQETQYFGPGTRLLVL.

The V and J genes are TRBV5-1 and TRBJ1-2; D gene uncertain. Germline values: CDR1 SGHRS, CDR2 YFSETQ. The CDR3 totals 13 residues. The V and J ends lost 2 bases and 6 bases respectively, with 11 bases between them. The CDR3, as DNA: TGCGCCAGCAGCTTTTGGACGGGAGATGGCTACACCTTC. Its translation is CASSFWTGDGYTF.